This T cell receptor (beta chain) emerged from a study of T cell changes during pregnancy in multiple sclerosis. The table came from immunoSEQ multiplex PCR; TCRdb's copy has only in-frame clones and leaves some out. Of approximately 66,000 clones in the sample, over 80% were seen once. Germline CDR1 reads GTSNPN; CDR2 reads SVGIG (reference sequence). V was trimmed by 4 bases and J by 0 bases, leaving 6 bases between them. CDR3 length: 12 residues. The chain has TRBV30 and TRBJ1-1; D not resolved. The TCR was taken from a female donor in good health, enrolled as a control in a pregnancy study. Material: peripheral blood, obtained in the third trimester of pregnancy. The CDR3 protein is CAWNEVNTEAFF. CDR3 in DNA: TGTGCCTGGAACGAGGTGAACACTGAAGCTTTCTTT. Drawing the rest from reference TRBV30 and TRBJ1-1, the complete variable domain is SQTIHQWPATLVQPVGSPLSLECTVEGTSNPNLYWYRQAAGRGLQLLFYSVGIGQISSEVPQNLSASRPQDRQFILSSKKLLLSDSGFYLCAWNEVNTEAFFGQGTRLTVV.